This entry lists 9 T cell receptor beta chains sequenced from one sample in a study of cytomegalovirus exposure and HLA in healthy donors. A multiplex PCR was run with 60 Vbeta primers and 13 Jbeta primers. Using immunoSEQ multiplex PCR, the repertoire was profiled, and TCRdb retains in-frame clones only, with some absent. The repertoire includes approximately 190,000 clones, around 80% of them detected once, and 6.3% sits in the top ten. The source material was PBMCs. These receptors all stem from a man in his forties in good health and CMV-seropositive.

The rearrangement links TRBV4-3 to TRBJ2-7; no clear D. Germline V gene lookup returns CDR1 LGHNA and CDR2 YSLEER. V was shortened by 2 bases and J by 3 bases, with 14 bases between the two germline ends. CDR3 length: 15 residues. The CDR3 DNA follows: TGCGCCAGCAGCCAACAGGCCTCGCCCTTCTACGAGCAGTACTTC. Translating gives CASSQQASPFYEQYF.

The rearrangement links TRBV30 to TRBJ2-7; TRBD1 matches at 8 bases. V shed 0 bases and J 9 bases; nucleotides not matched to a gene: 13. This CDR3 has 15 amino acids. Germline V gene lookup returns CDR1 GTSNPN and CDR2 SVGIG (reference sequence). For the CDR3, the DNA is TGTGCCTGGAGTGTACTCTCCGGGACAGGCAAAGGGCAGTACTTC. Protein: CAWSVLSGTGKGQYF.

This chain connects TRBV9 to TRBJ1-5; D possibly corresponds to TRBD1 (6 bases). Trimming removed 4 bases from V and 7 bases from J, with 21 bases in between. This CDR3 is 16 amino acids long. CDR1 is SGDLS and CDR2 is YYNGEE in the germline V gene. CDR3 DNA sequence: TGTGCCAGCAGCTCCCATCCGACAGGAACTTCCCAGCCCCAGCATTTT. Translated: CASSSHPTGTSQPQHF.

The chain employs TRBV11-3 and TRBJ1-5, with 10 bases fitting TRBD1. This CDR3 comprises 15 residues. J was trimmed by 6 bases and V by 6 bases; bases with no gene match: 8. CDR1 and CDR2 from the germline V gene are SGHNT and YENEEA. CDR3 protein: CASSRQGATGQPQHF. The DNA for the CDR3 is TGTGCCAGCAGTCGACAGGGGGCGACCGGTCAGCCCCAGCATTTT.

This chain links TRBV10-3 with TRBJ2-2; D not resolved. V gave up 4 bases and J gave up 5 bases, with 5 bases separating them. CDR1 is ENHRY, CDR2 SYGVKD, per germline. The CDR3 runs to 12 residues. This chain's CDR3 is CAISGATGELFF. The DNA for the CDR3 is TGTGCCATCAGTGGCGCGACCGGGGAGCTGTTTTTT.

The gene calls are TRBV29-1 and TRBJ2-7, with TRBD1 matching 11 bases. Germline CDR1 and CDR2: SQVTM and ANQGSEA. The CDR3 length is 13 residues. Trimming at V came to 7 bases and at J to 4 bases, leaving 6 bases not matched to a gene. CDR3 nucleotide sequence: TGCAGCGCCAGGACAGGGGGCTGGTACGAGCAGTACTTC. Amino acid sequence: CSARTGGWYEQYF.

The chain is built from TRBV13 and TRBJ1-3, with D tentatively TRBD1 (5 bases). This CDR3 region has 14 residues. Deletions cut 0 bases from V and 4 bases from J, with 7 bases between. Germline CDR1 is PRHDT and CDR2 is FYEKMQ (reference sequence). The CDR3 protein is CASSLGRAGNTIYF. As DNA, the CDR3 is TGTGCCAGCAGCTTAGGCAGGGCCGGAAACACCATATATTTT. The whole variable domain, remainder taken from reference TRBV13 and TRBJ1-3, is AAGVIQSPRHLIKEKRETATLKCYPIPRHDTVYWYQQGPGQDPQFLISFYEKMQSDKGSIPDRFSAQQFSDYHSELNMSSLELGDSALYFCASSLGRAGNTIYFGEGSWLTVV.

The chain carries TRBV6-7 and TRBJ2-7, with 9 bases fitting TRBD1. Being an ORF, TRBV6-7 has a function that is uncertain. The CDR3 contains 16 residues. The V gene end was trimmed by 2 bases and the J gene end by 2 bases; junction bases not matched to a gene: 7. CDR3 nucleotides: TGTGCCAGCAGTTACAAGGACAGGGGACTGGCCTACGAGCAGTACTTC. Translation: CASSYKDRGLAYEQYF.

The rearrangement joins TRBV28 to TRBJ1-1, with D hard to call. CDR1 is MDHEN and CDR2 is SYDVKM in the germline V gene. V shed 6 bases and J shed 4 bases, with 18 bases lying between them. The CDR3 is 15 residues long. This chain's CDR3 is CASSPLNRESTEAFF. DNA for the CDR3: TGTGCCAGCAGCCCCCTTAACCGGGAAAGCACTGAAGCTTTCTTT.